Shown below are 25 T cell receptor beta chains from a single sample sequenced in a study of neoadjuvant anti-PD-1 for oral cavity cancer. Using immunoSEQ multiplex PCR, the repertoire was profiled, and TCRdb retains in-frame clones only, with some absent. This table has over 10,000 clones, under 60% appearing once. The sample in question was tumor tissue, obtained before nivolumab (anti-PD-1) treatment. These receptors came from a person aged 40 to 85 with oral cavity squamous cell carcinoma.

In its sample, this clone was seen once. The chain recombines TRBV7-9 with TRBJ2-3; D may be TRBD2 (5 bases). Looked up from germline, CDR1 is SEHNR and CDR2 is FQNEAQ (reference sequence). V was trimmed by 3 bases and J by 2 bases, leaving 9 bases between them. This CDR3 contains 14 residues. The CDR3 sequence: CASSLRVPTDTQYF. The CDR3 nucleotides read TGTGCCAGCAGCTTGAGGGTTCCCACAGATACGCAGTATTTT.

This clone is a singleton in its sample. This chain uses TRBV15 with TRBJ1-3, with D uncertain. The V end lost 5 bases, the J end lost 5 bases, and 10 bases lay between the germline ends. In germline, CDR1 is LNHNV, CDR2 YYDKDF (reference sequence). This CDR3 spans 13 amino acids. The CDR3 reads CATSAEIRNTIYF. CDR3 sequence (DNA): TGTGCCACCAGCGCGGAAATAAGAAACACCATATATTTT.

This sequence joins TRBV6-1 and TRBJ1-2; no clear D gene. This CDR3 is 11 amino acids long. Germline lookup yields CDR1 MNHNS and CDR2 SASEGT. Trimming stripped 8 bases from V and 7 bases from J, with 11 bases between. CDR3 DNA sequence: TGTGCCAGCGTCGAGTCCACTGGCTACACCTTC. Translated: CASVESTGYTF.

The V call is TRBV27, the J call TRBJ1-2; no reliable D call. V was shortened by 4 bases and J by 3 bases, with 9 bases between the two germline ends. This CDR3 contains 13 residues. Germline CDR1 MNHEY, CDR2 SMNVEV (reference sequence). CDR3 sequence: CASSSGSYYGYTF. Written as DNA, the CDR3 is TGTGCCAGCAGTTCCGGATCATACTATGGCTACACCTTC.

A few counts support this clone. This sequence joins TRBV6-4 and TRBJ2-1; 15 bases align to TRBD2. Unmatched junction bases numbered 2, after V lost 3 bases and J lost 8 bases. The length of the CDR3 is 15 residues. CDR1 and CDR2 from the germline V gene are MRHNA and SNTAGT. CDR3 in amino acids: CASSDGLAGGHEQFF. In DNA, the CDR3 is TGTGCCAGCAGTGATGGACTAGCGGGAGGGCATGAGCAGTTCTTC.

V gene TRBV29-1 combines with J gene TRBJ2-2; D unclear. Between the trimmed V and J ends, which lost 4 bases and 0 bases, there was a span of 6 bases. CDR1 and CDR2 (germline): SQVTM, ANQGSEA. The CDR3 is 13 amino acids. In DNA, the CDR3 is TGCAGCGTTGTTCAACCGAACACCGGGGAGCTGTTTTTT. Translation gives CSVVQPNTGELFF.

This rearrangement joins TRBV7-3 to TRBJ2-1, with 11 bases matching TRBD1. The germline V gene encodes CDR1 SGHTA and CDR2 FQGTGA. The ends lost 2 bases at V and 8 bases at J; junction bases unmatched: 2. This CDR3 is built from 14 residues. This chain's CDR3 is CASSLGQGADEQFF. In DNA, the CDR3 is TGTGCCAGCAGCTTAGGACAGGGGGCCGATGAGCAGTTCTTC.

This clone was seen a handful of times. The V and J genes are TRBV20-1 and TRBJ2-1, with D perhaps TRBD1 or TRBD2 (5 bases each). The V and J ends lost 3 bases and 10 bases respectively, with 10 bases between them. CDR1 is DFQATT, CDR2 SNEGSKA, per germline (reference sequence). The CDR3 is 11 residues long. For the CDR3, the DNA is TGCAGTGCTAGTGGGGGTAGGGAGCAGTTCTTC. This encodes CSASGGREQFF.

The chain couples TRBV18 to TRBJ1-1; weak D call: TRBD1 (5 bases). The CDR3 length is 14 residues. With 2 bases removed from V and 3 bases from J, the gap between germline ends came to 10 bases. The V gene's germline CDR1 is KGHSH and CDR2 LQKENI. CDR3 coding DNA: TGTGCCAGCTCACCAACCGTGGGGGACACTGAAGCTTTCTTT. Encoded protein: CASSPTVGDTEAFF.

In this sample, this clone turned up a few times. The rearrangement links TRBV7-3 to TRBJ2-2; tentative D call: TRBD2 (6 bases). The germline gives CDR1 SGHTA, CDR2 FQGTGA. V was clipped by 6 bases and J by 4 bases, with 12 bases between them. CDR3 length: 14 residues. CDR3: CASSPQGGTGELFF. CDR3 DNA sequence: TGTGCCAGCAGTCCCCAGGGAGGCACCGGGGAGCTGTTTTTT.

This clone was seen a single time. CDR3 bases: TGTGCCTGGAGCATTGGGACAGTTGGAGAGACCCAGTACTTC. Amino acids: CAWSIGTVGETQYF. This chain links TRBV30 with TRBJ2-5; 7 nucleotides line up with TRBD1. The CDR3 runs 14 residues. V was pared by 3 bases and J by 4 bases, with 8 bases of the junction left unmatched. Germline-derived CDR1 and CDR2 are GTSNPN and SVGIG (reference sequence).

The chain carries TRBV28 and TRBJ1-1; TRBD1 matches at 10 bases. There are 17 residues in the CDR3. The ends lost 7 bases at V and 4 bases at J; junction bases unmatched: 15. CDR1 MDHEN and CDR2 SYDVKM come from the germline V gene. For the CDR3, the DNA is TGTGCCAGCATAACGAACCGGGACAGGGGAGTAGGCACTGAAGCTTTCTTT. Translating gives CASITNRDRGVGTEAFF.

This clone was observed a few times. Written as DNA, the CDR3 is TGTGCCAGCAGGGGGACAGGGGCTAACTATGGCTACACCTTC. This codes for CASRGTGANYGYTF. This rearrangement joins TRBV6-5 to TRBJ1-2, with 10 bases matching TRBD1. Trimming cost V 6 bases and J 0 bases; bases outside gene matches: 1. CDR3 length: 14 residues. From germline, CDR1 is MNHEY and CDR2 SVGAGI.

The chain joins TRBV19 to TRBJ1-5, with D unclear. CDR1 is LNHDA and CDR2 is SQIVND in the germline V gene (reference sequence). V was shortened by 5 bases and J by 2 bases, with 13 bases between the two germline ends. This CDR3 is 15 amino acids long. The CDR3 region has the DNA TGTGCCAGTAGTGATAGCGATGGACGCAATCAGCCCCAGCATTTT. It codes for CASSDSDGRNQPQHF.

By sample fraction, this clone is large. The rearrangement links TRBV4-1 to TRBJ1-1, with D unclear. The CDR3 is 15 residues long. V shed 1 base and J shed 1 base, with 10 bases lying between them. Germline assignment: CDR1 MGHRA and CDR2 YSYEKL. This chain's CDR3 is CASSQGASGNTEAFF. The CDR3 bases are TGCGCCAGCAGCCAAGGAGCCAGTGGGAACACTGAAGCTTTCTTT.

The chain carries TRBV6-5 and TRBJ1-2; D gene ambiguous. Germline V gene data show CDR1 as MNHEY and CDR2 as SVGAGI. Trimming cost V 7 bases and J 0 bases, with 6 bases left between them. The CDR3 extends over 12 amino acids. The CDR3 here is CASKGTNYGYTF. The CDR3 DNA reads TGTGCCAGCAAGGGCACTAACTATGGCTACACCTTC.

The V call is TRBV27, the J call TRBJ2-3; D uncertain. Germline lookup yields CDR1 MNHEY and CDR2 SMNVEV (reference sequence). This CDR3 comprises 15 residues. The V end was cut by 6 bases, the J end by 0 bases, with 13 bases between. The CDR3 protein is CASRQQLGSTDTQYF. The CDR3, as DNA: TGTGCCAGCAGACAGCAGCTAGGGAGCACAGATACGCAGTATTTT.

This chain connects TRBV2 to TRBJ2-5; possible D gene TRBD2, 7 bases. The germline V gene encodes CDR1 SNHLY and CDR2 FYNNEI. The CDR3 runs 15 residues. Trimming removed 6 bases at V and 3 bases at J, with 17 bases between. The CDR3 protein is CASRGGRGDEETQYF. CDR3 in DNA: TGTGCCAGCAGGGGGGGGCGTGGGGATGAAGAGACCCAGTACTTC.

The genes are TRBV2 and TRBJ2-5; tentatively, D is TRBD1 or TRBD2 (6 bases each). With 8 bases removed from V and 5 bases from J, the gap between germline ends came to 18 bases. The CDR3 contains 14 residues. In germline, CDR1 is SNHLY, CDR2 FYNNEI. The CDR3 DNA reads as TGTGCCAGCGGGGGGCTGAGGGGACGGGAGACCCAGTACTTC. Protein: CASGGLRGRETQYF.

V usage is TRBV19 and J usage is TRBJ2-1; TRBD2 might be the D (5 bases). Germline V CDR1 and CDR2: LNHDA, SQIVND (reference sequence). The CDR3 extends over 13 amino acids. The V end was cut by 5 bases, the J end by 9 bases, with 14 bases between. This chain's CDR3 is CASSPDYIAEQFF. The CDR3, as DNA: TGTGCCAGTAGTCCCGACTATATAGCTGAGCAGTTCTTC. The full variable domain, with the rest looked up from reference TRBV19 and TRBJ2-1, is DGGITQSPKYLFRKEGQNVTLSCEQNLNHDAMYWYRQDPGQGLRLIYYSQIVNDFQKGDIAEGYSVSREKKESFPLTVTSAQKNPTAFYLCASSPDYIAEQFFGPGTRLTVL.

In its sample, this clone was seen a few times. J is TRBJ1-1 and V is TRBV5-6, with D perhaps TRBD1 (5 bases). The CDR3 has 14 amino acids. V lost 0 bases and J lost 3, with 9 bases in between. The V gene's germline CDR1 is SGHDT and CDR2 YYEEEE. CDR3 amino acids: CASSLAGGYTEAFF. The CDR3 DNA reads as TGTGCCAGCAGCTTGGCCGGGGGGTACACTGAAGCTTTCTTT.

The chain carries TRBV7-8 and TRBJ2-5, with 14 bases lining up with TRBD2. Germline values: CDR1 SGHVS, CDR2 FQNEAQ. The CDR3 loop spans 19 amino acids. Trimming took 5 bases from V and 5 from J; bases not matched to a gene: 16. The CDR3 DNA is TGTGCCAGCAGCACCCGGACTAGCGGGGGGTTCCCCCCCAGGGAGACCCAGTACTTC. As protein: CASSTRTSGGFPPRETQYF.

The J gene is TRBJ1-3, the V gene TRBV27, with D possibly being TRBD1 (5 bases). Germline values: CDR1 MNHEY, CDR2 SMNVEV (reference sequence). There are 15 residues in the CDR3. Trimming took 3 bases from V and 4 from J, leaving 13 bases between them. DNA of the CDR3: TGTGCCAGCAGTTTGTACCCAGGGTACGGAAACACCATATATTTT. This gives the protein CASSLYPGYGNTIYF.

The chain joins TRBV7-8 to TRBJ1-3, with TRBD1 matching 7 bases. V was pared by 4 bases and J by 2 bases, with 5 bases of the junction left unmatched. The length of the CDR3 is 15 residues. CDR1 and CDR2 (germline): SGHVS, FQNEAQ. CDR3 sequence: CASSSTGQTGNTIYF. The DNA for the CDR3 is TGTGCCAGCAGCTCGACAGGGCAAACTGGAAACACCATATATTTT.

This clone was detected only a few times. The V and J genes are TRBV19 and TRBJ1-5; the D gene is possibly TRBD1 (6 bases). The CDR3 loop spans 15 amino acids. The V gene's germline CDR1 is LNHDA and CDR2 SQIVND (reference sequence). V was shortened by 7 bases and J by 0 bases, with 13 bases between the two germline ends. The CDR3 here is CASTIGGLSNQPQHF. The CDR3, as DNA: TGTGCCAGTACCATCGGGGGGCTTAGCAATCAGCCCCAGCATTTT.